What follows describes a single TCR beta chain. Original handling: Reference gene primers were amplified, and this amplification served to estimate nucleated cell counts. Assay used: immunoSEQ multiplex PCR; TCRdb lists only in-frame clones, some missing. D and trimming were read from the DNA, whereas the V and J calls and clone size are those reported in that table. The table records approximately 200,000 clones, 85% of them present only once. These data originate in a study of blood T cell repertoires in COVID-19. Study at large: Acute-phase and convalescent COVID-19 samples originated in the United States, Italy and Spain.

Across under 25 US areas, participants ranged in age from about 18 to 100 years. All recovered Cohort 3 donors got two negative PCRs, got clearance, or saw symptom resolution. The receptor comes from a man aged 40-49 years who had recovered from COVID-19. Source material: PBMCs or T cells enriched from blood (not recorded which).

This CDR3 is CASSIKGLEKYEQYF. In nucleotides, the CDR3 is TGTGCCAGTAGTATAAAGGGGCTAGAAAAATACGAGCAGTACTTC. The chain carries TRBV19 and TRBJ2-7; possibly TRBD1 for D (5 bases). The CDR3 runs 15 residues. The germline CDR1 and CDR2 sequences are LNHDA and SQIVND (reference sequence). Trimming pared 2 bases from V and 4 bases from J, leaving 15 bases between.